The clone carrying this T cell receptor beta chain was picked up a small number of times. The sample is drawn from a study of OX40 agonist ivuxolimab in advanced cancers. V lost 6 bases, J lost 5 bases, and 11 bases lay in between. This CDR3 contains 14 residues. Germline V CDR1 and CDR2: LNHDA, SQIVND (reference sequence). Here immunoSEQ multiplex PCR was the method, and the copy in TCRdb shows in-frame clones only, minus some. Among about 110,000 clones, about nine tenths were seen once, and the ten largest hold 0.27%. The receptor was derived from an adult with an advanced solid tumor such as melanoma, head and neck, liver or kidney cancer. The genes are TRBV19 and TRBJ1-6; perhaps TRBD1 as D (5 bases). The sample in question was CD4+ or CD8+ T cells sorted from blood, obtained in a trial of the OX40 agonist ivuxolimab. CDR3 nucleotide sequence: TGTGCCAGTAGCCCACGGGGCGATAATTCACCCCTCCACTTT. This codes for CASSPRGDNSPLHF.